This record looks at one TCR beta chain sequence and its context. This clonotype was observed a few times. The antigen this receptor binds is unknown. Base qualities are not at hand, and no much larger clone is one base apart. The sample originates from a study of CD8 T cells in ankylosing spondylitis (dated by TCRdb to about 2017). The study in broad terms: The study set out to find disease-linked TCR variants by profiling T cell receptor beta repertoires in ankylosing spondylitis patients and healthy donors. The full study cohort comprised 20 to 25 ankylosing spondylitis patients and 85 to 120 healthy donors. Peripheral blood samples were taken, and synovial fluid was additionally collected from ankylosing spondylitis patients. What the authors observed across the whole study: Blood from ankylosing spondylitis patients appeared to be characterized by a TCR beta motif composed of eight highly homologous amino acid variants. The disease-linked clones were reported as significantly enriched in matched synovial fluid samples from ankylosing spondylitis patients. Some TCR beta motif variants had previously been reported in synovial fluid and blood of reactive arthritis patients, which suggested common disease-initiation mechanisms. A CD8+ phenotype was shown by the disease-linked clones, which were found at relatively low frequencies in peripheral blood.

V has 0 bases trimmed and J has 4 bases trimmed; junction bases matching no gene number 8. CDR1 is given as DFQATT and CDR2 as SNEGSKA, both from the germline V gene (reference sequence). The CDR3 spans 15 residues, from the cysteine through the phenylalanine. The read is trimmed to its CDR3 DNA, 45 bases read in frame from base 1. Reads for this sample came from an Illumina HiSeq 2500. Quantitative 5'-RACE with molecular barcodes was the method used to prepare the TCR beta libraries. The authors' pipeline ran thus. Disease-linked TCR variants were identified with a new computational method built on a probabilistic model of VDJ rearrangement. TCRdb's own reprocessing of the public reads used fastp at Q25 and MiXCR and kept productive beta chains. Records with the same CDR3 protein are collapsed into one entry carrying the most frequent genes and DNA. The V and J calls reflect TCRdb's pipeline rather than the authors' work. In this sample the table shows about 800,000 distinct CDR3 sequences, 10% to 15% of which occur a single time. The ten largest clones take up more than 0.5% of the sample.

This TCR came from a male donor with ankylosing spondylitis. The source material was blood, either unsorted or a sorted T cell fraction (not recorded which). The sequence is built from TRBV20-1 and TRBJ2-7, with 8 bases matching TRBD1. Here the CDR3 is given as CSARDLDRASYEQYF. The nucleotides are TGCAGTGCTAGAGATTTGGACAGGGCATCATACGAGCAGTACTTC.